The present TCR beta chain was sequenced within a study of blood T cell repertoires in COVID-19. Overall study: From T cells, B-cell-depleted T cells, or PBMCs came the material, which was cDNA or gDNA.

Researchers sorted participants into cohorts using their self-reported clinical history. For recovered donors of Cohort 3, there were two negative PCRs, clearance, or symptom resolution. This clone was seen more than once but under ten times. Per the authors' pipeline: Using reference gene primer amplification, nucleated cell counts were estimated. Repertoires were generated with immunoSEQ multiplex PCR, while TCRdb's copy carries only in-frame clones and drops some. That table gives V, J and clone size, and the DNA gave D and trimming. The table lists approximately 500,000 clones, approximately 90% of them singletons. The CDR3 totals 13 residues. Germline CDR1 SGHTA, CDR2 FQGNSA. V dropped 7 bases and J dropped 1 base, with 11 bases sitting between them.

Sequencing was performed on PBMCs or T cells enriched from blood (not recorded which). This sequence was found in a woman aged 40 to 50 who had recovered from COVID-19. V and J are TRBV7-2 and TRBJ2-7; possibly TRBD1 for D (5 bases). The CDR3 spells CASTQGVSYEQYF. The CDR3, as DNA: TGTGCCAGCACCCAAGGGGTATCCTACGAGCAGTACTTC.